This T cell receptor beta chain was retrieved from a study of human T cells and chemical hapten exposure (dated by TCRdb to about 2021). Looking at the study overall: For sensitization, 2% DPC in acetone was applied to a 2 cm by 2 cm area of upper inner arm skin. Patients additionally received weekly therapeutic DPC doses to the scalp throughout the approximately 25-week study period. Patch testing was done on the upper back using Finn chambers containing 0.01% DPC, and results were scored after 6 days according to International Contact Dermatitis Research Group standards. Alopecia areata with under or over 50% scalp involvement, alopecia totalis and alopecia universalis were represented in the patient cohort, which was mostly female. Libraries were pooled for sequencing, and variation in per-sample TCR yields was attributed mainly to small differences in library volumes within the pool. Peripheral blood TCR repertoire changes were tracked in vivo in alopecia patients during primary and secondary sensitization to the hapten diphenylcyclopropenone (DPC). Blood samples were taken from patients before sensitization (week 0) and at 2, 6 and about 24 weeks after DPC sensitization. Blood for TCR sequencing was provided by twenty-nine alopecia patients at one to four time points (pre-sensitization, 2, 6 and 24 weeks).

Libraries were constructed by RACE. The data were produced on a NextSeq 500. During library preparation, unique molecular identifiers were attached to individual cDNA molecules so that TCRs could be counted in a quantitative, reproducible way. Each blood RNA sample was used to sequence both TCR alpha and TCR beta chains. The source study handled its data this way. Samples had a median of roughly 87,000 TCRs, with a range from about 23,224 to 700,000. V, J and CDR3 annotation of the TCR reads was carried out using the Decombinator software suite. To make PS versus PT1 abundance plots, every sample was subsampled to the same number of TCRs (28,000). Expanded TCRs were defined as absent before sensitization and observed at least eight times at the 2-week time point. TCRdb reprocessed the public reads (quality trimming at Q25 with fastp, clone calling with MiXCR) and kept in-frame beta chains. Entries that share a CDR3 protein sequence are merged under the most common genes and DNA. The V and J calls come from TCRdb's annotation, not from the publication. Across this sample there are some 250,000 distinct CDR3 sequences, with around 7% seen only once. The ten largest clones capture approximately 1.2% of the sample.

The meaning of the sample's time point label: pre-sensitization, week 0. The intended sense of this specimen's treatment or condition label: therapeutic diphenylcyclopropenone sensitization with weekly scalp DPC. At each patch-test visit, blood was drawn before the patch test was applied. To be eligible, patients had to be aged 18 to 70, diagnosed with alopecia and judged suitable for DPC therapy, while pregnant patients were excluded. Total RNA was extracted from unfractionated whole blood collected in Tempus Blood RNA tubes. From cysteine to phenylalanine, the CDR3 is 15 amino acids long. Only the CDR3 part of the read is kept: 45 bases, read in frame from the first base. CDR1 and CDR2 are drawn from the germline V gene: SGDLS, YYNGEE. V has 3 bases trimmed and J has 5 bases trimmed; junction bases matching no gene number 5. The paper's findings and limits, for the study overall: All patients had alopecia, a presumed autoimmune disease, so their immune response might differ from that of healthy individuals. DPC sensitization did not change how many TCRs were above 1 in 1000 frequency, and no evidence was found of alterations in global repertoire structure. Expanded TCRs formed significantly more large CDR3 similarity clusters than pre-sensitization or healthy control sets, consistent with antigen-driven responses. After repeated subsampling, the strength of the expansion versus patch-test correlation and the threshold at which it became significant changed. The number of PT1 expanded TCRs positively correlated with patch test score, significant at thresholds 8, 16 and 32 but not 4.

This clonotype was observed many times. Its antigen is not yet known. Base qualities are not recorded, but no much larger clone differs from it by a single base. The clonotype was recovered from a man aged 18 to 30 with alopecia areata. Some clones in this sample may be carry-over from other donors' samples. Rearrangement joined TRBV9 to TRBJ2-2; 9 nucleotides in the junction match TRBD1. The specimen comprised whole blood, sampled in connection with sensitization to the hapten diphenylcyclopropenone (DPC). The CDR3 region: CASSAAGTGTGELFF. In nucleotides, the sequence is TGTGCCAGCAGCGCAGCAGGGACAGGGACCGGGGAGCTGTTTTTT.